This TCR beta chain was found in a study of T-cell reconstitution after alpha-beta-depleted transplantation in children. Unique molecular identifiers featured in how the TCRbeta library was prepared. TCRdb passed the PCR reads through MiXCR, listing each CDR3 protein once. The table records hundreds of thousands of distinct CDR3 sequences, around 13% of them present only once. Study-wide points: Approximately two months post-transplant, alpha-beta T cells reportedly originated from several hundred expanded graft clones.

Germline values: CDR1 LGHDT, CDR2 YNNKEL (reference sequence). V lost 4 bases to trimming and J lost 4 bases, with 20 bases between them. The CDR3 runs 17 residues. As for this clonotype: Antigen specificity is unknown.

The sequence was collected from a girl aged 2 to 9 with congenital amegakaryocytic thrombocytopenia, due to receive a stem cell transplant. Sequences were derived from PBMCs, sampled before TCRalphabeta/CD19-depleted stem cell transplant. The rearrangement links TRBV3-1 to TRBJ2-1, with D maybe TRBD2 (7 bases). CDR3 DNA: TGTGCCAGCAGCCCATTCCTCCCGGGGGGCTCTTACAATGAGCAGTTCTTC. This gives the protein CASSPFLPGGSYNEQFF.